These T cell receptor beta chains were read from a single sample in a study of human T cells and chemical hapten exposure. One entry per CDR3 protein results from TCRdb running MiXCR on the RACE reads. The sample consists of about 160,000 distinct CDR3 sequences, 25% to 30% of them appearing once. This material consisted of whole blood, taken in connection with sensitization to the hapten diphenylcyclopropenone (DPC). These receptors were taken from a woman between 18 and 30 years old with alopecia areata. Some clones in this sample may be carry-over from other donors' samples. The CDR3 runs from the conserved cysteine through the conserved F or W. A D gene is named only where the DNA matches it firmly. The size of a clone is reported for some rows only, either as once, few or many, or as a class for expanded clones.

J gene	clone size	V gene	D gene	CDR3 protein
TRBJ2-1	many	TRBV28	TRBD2	CASSLNRGGRDEQFF
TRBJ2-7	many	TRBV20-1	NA	CSVNIGLGSREQYF
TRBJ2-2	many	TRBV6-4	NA	CASSERADGELFF
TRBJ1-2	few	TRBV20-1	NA	CSASTSDRPIGYGYTF
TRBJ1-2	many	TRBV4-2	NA	CASSQDSDNYGYTF
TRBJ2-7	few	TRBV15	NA	CATSRGGTGTEQYF
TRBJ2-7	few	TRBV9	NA	CASSPDGTNFYEQYF
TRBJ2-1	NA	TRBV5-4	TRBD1	CASSFGQGRVDEQFF
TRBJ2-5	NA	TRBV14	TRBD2	CASSPYRTSGAQETQYF
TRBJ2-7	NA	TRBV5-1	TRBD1	CASSLTGQGAFNEQYF
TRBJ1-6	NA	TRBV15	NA	CATGARNSPLHF
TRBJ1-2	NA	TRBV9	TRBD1	CASSADRAPINYGYTF
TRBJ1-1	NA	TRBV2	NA	CASSFSWDTEAFF
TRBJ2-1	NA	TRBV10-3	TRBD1	CAISEGQGHYNEQFF
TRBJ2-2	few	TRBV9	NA	CASSAGQSTGELFF
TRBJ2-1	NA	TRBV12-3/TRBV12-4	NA	CASSFPKDPRTSMSWVF
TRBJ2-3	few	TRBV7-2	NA	CASTGLQRDTQYF
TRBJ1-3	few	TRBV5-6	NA	CASSLPGAGFFSGNTIYF
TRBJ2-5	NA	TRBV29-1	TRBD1	CSVVRQGLGETQYF
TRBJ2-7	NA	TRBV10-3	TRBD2	CAISDRGLAGSYEQYF
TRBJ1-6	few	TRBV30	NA	CAWRGWTDSPLHF
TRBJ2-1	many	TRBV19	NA	CASRDAGASSYNEQFF
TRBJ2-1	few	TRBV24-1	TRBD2	CATSDRGLAGRNEQFF
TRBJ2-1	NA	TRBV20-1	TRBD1	CSARDSGGPYNEQFF
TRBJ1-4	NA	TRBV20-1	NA	CSAGRPHSATNEKLFF
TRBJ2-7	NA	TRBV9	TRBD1	CARGQGSEQYF
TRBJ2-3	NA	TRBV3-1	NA	CASSLGGGPSTDTQYF
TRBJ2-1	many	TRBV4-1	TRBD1	CASSQPRDRGNEQFF
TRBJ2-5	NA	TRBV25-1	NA	CASSARAPILETQYF
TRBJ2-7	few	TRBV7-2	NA	CASSPKLVSGEQYF
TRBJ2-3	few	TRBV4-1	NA	CASSRDPGGTDTQYF
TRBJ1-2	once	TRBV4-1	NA	CASSQESGTAYGYTF
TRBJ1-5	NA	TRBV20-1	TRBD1	CSAGGGQSYQPQHF
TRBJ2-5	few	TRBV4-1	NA	CASSQLRSRGTQYF
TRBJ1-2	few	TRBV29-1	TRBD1	CSVSTGSLFNYGYTF
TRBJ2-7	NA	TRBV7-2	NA	CASSFGGDLHEQYF